Listed below are T cell receptor beta chains from one sample, sequenced in a study of shared clonotypes between healthy human individuals. Clones were sequenced by immunoSEQ multiplex PCR, and TCRdb holds only the in-frame ones, with some missing. The repertoire has about 2 million clones, 85% to 95% of them found once; the top ten carry 1.2%. The specimen sequenced was naive CD8+ T cells sorted from blood. The source is a man between 18 and 35 years old in good health. Both conserved end residues are part of each CDR3. Clone size appears in some rows only: once, few, many, or a class for an expanded clone.

J | V | size | length | CDR3
TRBJ2-7 | TRBV5-1 | . | 13 | CASSLGESYEQYF
TRBJ1-1 | TRBV16 | . | 16 | CASGPGGRSLNTEAFF
TRBJ1-3 | TRBV9 | . | 17 | CASSPDREDAAGNTIYF
TRBJ2-7 | TRBV30 | . | 11 | CAGGGLSEQYF
TRBJ2-7 | TRBV11-2 | . | 12 | CASSSGPREQYF
TRBJ2-3 | TRBV5-1 | . | 13 | CASRPDSTDTQYF
TRBJ2-3 | TRBV30 | . | 14 | CAWSDQGPPDTQYF
TRBJ1-1 | TRBV7-9 | . | 13 | CASSLSRDTEAFF
TRBJ1-1 | TRBV9 | few | 13 | CASSVGGLTEAFF
TRBJ1-1 | TRBV7-9 | . | 13 | CASNPTGGTEAFF
TRBJ2-3 | TRBV27 | . | 13 | CASSLSLTDTQYF
TRBJ2-7 | TRBV11-2 | . | 13 | CASSSGQEYEQYF
TRBJ2-7 | TRBV5-6 | . | 15 | CASSLDRGASYEQYF
TRBJ2-1 | TRBV29-1 | once | 18 | CSVGGGILLLSSYNEQFF
TRBJ2-2 | TRBV4-1 | once | 15 | CASSQKLGATGELFF
TRBJ2-1 | TRBV6-1 | once | 13 | CASSEMRGNEQFF
TRBJ2-7 | TRBV30 | . | 13 | CAWNPDGLSEQYF
TRBJ2-1 | TRBV6-5 | . | 14 | CASMLGPSKGEQFF
TRBJ2-7 | TRBV27 | . | 15 | CASSLDGESSYEQYF
TRBJ2-7 | TRBV30 | . | 11 | CAGDLDYEQYF
TRBJ2-1 | TRBV29-1 | . | 15 | CSVEGGGRSYNEQFF
TRBJ2-1 | TRBV28 | . | 14 | CASKQGAPINEQFF
TRBJ2-1 | TRBV7-3 | . | 16 | CASSQPLAGGPGEQFF
TRBJ2-1 | TRBV29-1 | . | 13 | CSVGAGGYNEQFF
TRBJ2-7 | TRBV4-1 | . | 13 | CASSQRLRLEQYF
TRBJ2-1 | TRBV7-6 | . | 15 | CASSTLGGAYNEQFF
TRBJ1-2 | TRBV4-1 | . | 16 | CASSQGGTGVYYGYTF
TRBJ2-7 | TRBV19 | . | 14 | CASATGTGPYEQYF
TRBJ1-1 | TRBV4-1 | . | 15 | CASSQDWGRDTEAFF
TRBJ1-1 | TRBV4-1 | . | 14 | CASSQDPGETEAFF
TRBJ1-2 | TRBV6-1 | . | 17 | CASTEAHRTAPNYGYTF
TRBJ1-6 | TRBV27 | . | 19 | CASSLLPIAAGTKNSPLHF